This TCR beta chain was captured by sequencing in a study of T cells in Graves' hyperthyroidism and ophthalmopathy. Newly diagnosed hyperthyroidism, duration under 2 months, in patients aged 18 to 65. Uncontrolled infections, other autoimmune diseases, pregnancy or lactation led to exclusion of patients. Using RNA transcripts as the source, TCR beta CDR3 regions were amplified. When the TCR CDR3 underwent first-round RT-PCR, the HTBI primer set was used. In TCRdb, the multiplex PCR reads were re-called with MiXCR into one record per CDR3 protein. The repertoire includes approximately 870,000 distinct CDR3 sequences, 38% of them detected once, and 7.5% to 9.5% sits in the top ten. Germline CDR1 and CDR2: DFQATT and SNEGSKA (reference sequence). V shed 0 bases, J shed 8 bases, and the junction held 10 bases outside the gene matches. The CDR3 loop spans 16 amino acids.

The sequencing sample was made of blood. The chain is built from TRBV20-1 and TRBJ1-6; TRBD1 agrees at 7 bases. The clonotype comes from a man younger than 35 with Graves' hyperthyroidism. The CDR3 bases are TGCAGTGCTAGAGACACTCTTCCAGGGGGACATTCACCCCTCCACTTT. Translated: CSARDTLPGGHSPLHF.